This entry concerns a single T cell receptor beta chain. It has no known antigen specificity. No clone much larger than this one lies a single base away; base qualities are absent. This sample is part of a study of PD-1 blockade in mismatch repair-deficient tumors (dated by TCRdb to between 2016 and 2019). Background on the whole study: Between late 2013 and late 2016, the trial enrolled approximately 90 consecutive patients with 12 types of mismatch repair-deficient cancer, all of whom had received prior treatment and were progressing. Deep sequencing of TCR CDR3 regions was used to track tumor-associated T cell clones in peripheral blood of patients responding to PD-1 blockade.

What the study reported, not specific to this receptor: Rapid expansion after pembrolizumab followed by contraction, generally before radiologic responses, was shown by tumor-resident clones, which were often undetectable in blood before treatment.

Mismatch repair deficiency in every enrolled patient was established by polymerase chain reaction or immunohistochemistry. TCR sequencing was performed for a few patients who responded to pembrolizumab therapy. In the phase II trial, pembrolizumab PD-1 blockade was tested prospectively in advanced mismatch repair-deficient cancers, no matter which tissue of origin the cancers came from. Peripheral blood T cell samples were serially collected before and at multiple times after PD-1 blockade was started. Blood sampling time points were reported as weeks after the first dose of pembrolizumab. V was cut back by 2 bases and J by 5 bases, leaving a gap of 5 bases between them. Including cysteine and phenylalanine, the CDR3 has 12 amino acids. Only the CDR3 DNA stays, 36 bases, in frame from base 1. The germline V gene gives CDR1 as MNHEY and CDR2 as SVGAGI. Receptors were amplified or captured by the immunoSEQ multiplex PCR assay. As stored in TCRdb, this immuneACCESS dataset retains in-frame rearrangements with V and J assigned. A fraction of the clones does not appear; measured against another copy, unresolved V genes explain less than half of the discrepancy, and the remainder lacks a known reason. The sample contains over 100,000 clones, roughly 80% of them found a single time. The ten largest account for 4.5% to 5.5% of the sample.

This receptor chain uses TRBV6-5 and TRBJ2-3; possibly the D gene is TRBD2, per 5 matching bases. The receptor was isolated from an adult with mismatch repair-deficient cancer. Specimen: peripheral blood, collected 60 weeks after starting pembrolizumab. The nucleotide sequence is given as TGTGCCAGCAGTTACCGGGGAGATACGCAGTATTTT. It encodes CASSYRGDTQYF.